The 5 T cell receptor beta chains below were found in one sample sequenced in a study of cytomegalovirus exposure and HLA in healthy donors. The PCR employed 60 Vbeta primers together with 13 Jbeta primers. Repertoires were generated with immunoSEQ multiplex PCR, while TCRdb's copy carries only in-frame clones and drops some. The table includes tens of thousands of clones, around 85% detected once. Input material: PBMCs. The receptors shown here come from a girl aged 2 to 9 in good health and CMV-seropositive.

The genes are TRBV28 and TRBJ2-7; possibly TRBD2 for D (5 bases). Germline-derived CDR1 and CDR2 are MDHEN and SYDVKM. The CDR3 has 16 residues. The V end lost 3 bases, the J end lost 0 bases, and 15 bases lay between the germline ends. In DNA form, the CDR3 reads TGTGCCAGCAGTTTTATCGTCCGGGGTCTCTCCTACGAGCAGTACTTC. This sequence encodes CASSFIVRGLSYEQYF.

This clone was detected only a few times. The chain has TRBV4-2 and TRBJ2-1; 11 nucleotides align to TRBD2. CDR3 length equals 16 residues. The ends lost 2 bases at V and 7 bases at J; junction bases unmatched: 7. Germline V gives CDR1 LGHNA, CDR2 YNFKEQ. The CDR3 here is CASSQTGTSGGNEQFF. The DNA for the CDR3 is TGTGCCAGCAGCCAAACCGGGACTAGCGGTGGGAATGAGCAGTTCTTC.

The V gene is TRBV6-1, the J gene TRBJ2-1, with 7 bases that match TRBD1. The ends lost 5 bases at V and 5 bases at J; junction bases unmatched: 6. Germline assignment: CDR1 MNHNS and CDR2 SASEGT. This CDR3 region has 14 residues. CDR3 bases: TGTGCCAGCAGTACAGGGGTGGTGAACAATGAGCAGTTCTTC. As protein: CASSTGVVNNEQFF.

The rearrangement joins TRBV10-3 to TRBJ2-7; 11 nucleotides align to TRBD1. The junction had 6 bases not matched to a gene; V was cut back by 2 bases and J by 3 bases. The CDR3 runs 16 residues. Looked up from germline, CDR1 is ENHRY and CDR2 is SYGVKD. The CDR3 DNA reads TGTGCCATCAGTGAGGGGGACAGGGGGGAATTCTACGAGCAGTACTTC. It specifies CAISEGDRGEFYEQYF.

In this sample, this clone turned up once. CDR3 amino acids: CASSRTDYEQYF. CDR3 bases: TGTGCCAGCAGCCGAACAGACTACGAGCAGTACTTC. The V and J genes are TRBV7-8 and TRBJ2-7; no reliable D call. CDR3 length equals 12 residues. V lost 5 bases to trimming and J lost 3 bases, with 8 bases between them. CDR1 is SGHVS, CDR2 FQNEAQ, per germline.